This TCR beta chain was profiled in a study of T cells in Graves' hyperthyroidism and ophthalmopathy. Findings of the study overall: Most clonotypes expanded in the thyroid (above 0.001) were also present in blood.

Each ophthalmopathy patient scored at least 3 on the Clinical Activity Score and at least 4 on NOSPECS grade, with duration under 3 months. The PBMCs studied were ones that came from 10 ml fresh peripheral blood. Researchers amplified the TCR beta CDR3 regions from RNA transcripts. HTBI primers drove first-round RT-PCR of the TCR CDR3. Each CDR3 protein is one row after TCRdb ran MiXCR on the multiplex PCR reads. Here the sample spans 360,000 or so distinct CDR3 sequences, around 18% being singletons. This clonotype was recorded at least ten times. The antigen is not known. The origin of this receptor is a woman aged 40 to 50 with Graves' ophthalmopathy. Input material: blood.

CDR3 loop: CASRSSRAYEQYF. In nucleotides, the CDR3 is TGTGCCAGCAGGTCCAGTAGGGCCTACGAGCAGTACTTC. The chain uses TRBV28 and TRBJ2-7; D call uncertain. V was cut by 6 bases and J by 2 bases, with 11 bases left in between. In germline, CDR1 is MDHEN, CDR2 SYDVKM. The CDR3 is 13 residues long.